The 7 T cell receptor beta chains in this list originate from one sample, sequenced in a study of identical twins. TCRdb processed the 5' RACE reads anew with MiXCR; each CDR3 protein has one entry. The data contain 570,000 or so distinct CDR3 sequences, around a tenth of them seen just once; the ten biggest clones take up roughly 3%. These records were also assigned to another study, of yellow fever vaccine responses in identical twins.

The sample was PBMCs. All receptors derive from a woman in her late teens or twenties in good health.

This clonotype was observed at least ten times. The chain joins TRBV12-3 or TRBV12-4 to TRBJ2-7; the match to TRBD2 covers 12 bases. Unmatched junction bases numbered 12, after V lost 3 bases and J lost 6 bases. The CDR3 has 17 residues. The CDR3 DNA sequence: TGTGCCAGCAGTTTCTCTCCGACTAGCGGGGGAATCGGCGAGCAGTACTTC. Its protein product is CASSFSPTSGGIGEQYF.

In this sample, this clonotype turned up a few times. The chain uses TRBV5-1 and TRBJ2-5; no definite D call. The CDR3 sequence is 12 residues long. Germline CDR1 is SGHRS and CDR2 is YFSETQ. Trimming stripped 7 bases from V and 0 bases from J, with 7 bases between. The CDR3 DNA is TGCGCCAGCCGATATAACCAAGAGACCCAGTACTTC. It codes for CASRYNQETQYF.

The rearrangement joins TRBV3-1 to TRBJ2-7; 7 nucleotides agree with TRBD1. The V gene's germline CDR1 is LGHDT and CDR2 YNNKEL (reference sequence). V trimming: 7 bases; J trimming: 2 bases; junction bases outside the gene matches: 8. This CDR3 contains 14 residues. CDR3 DNA sequence: TGTGCCAGCAATCCGACAGGGTCCCCCTACGAGCAGTACTTC. Its translation is CASNPTGSPYEQYF.

This clonotype appeared many times. The V and J genes are TRBV11-2 and TRBJ1-5; D is unclear. From germline, CDR1 is SGHAT and CDR2 FQNNGV. CDR3 length: 14 amino acids. V gave up 1 base and J gave up 2 bases, with 6 bases separating them. The CDR3 DNA follows: TGTGCCAGCAGCTTAGTGGGTGGCAATCAGCCCCAGCATTTT. Its protein is CASSLVGGNQPQHF.

This clonotype came up once. The chain recombines TRBV6-1 with TRBJ2-1; 8 positions match TRBD2. Per germline, CDR1 MNHNS and CDR2 SASEGT. The CDR3 length is 14 residues. The J segment lost 7 bases and the V segment lost 6 bases, leaving 8 bases of the junction unmatched. The DNA of the CDR3 is TGTGCCAGCAGGAAGCCGGGGGGGCTGAATGAGCAGTTCTTC. This sequence encodes CASRKPGGLNEQFF.

This clonotype was observed a few times. The rearrangement joins TRBV5-1 to TRBJ2-2, with D uncertain. Per the germline V gene, CDR1 is SGHRS and CDR2 is YFSETQ. CDR3 size: 13 residues. Trimming stripped 4 bases from V and 5 bases from J, with 9 bases between. The CDR3 here is CASSHLLTGELFF. The CDR3 coding sequence is TGCGCCAGCAGCCATTTATTAACCGGGGAGCTGTTTTTT.

In this sample, this clonotype turned up many times. The chain employs TRBV5-1 and TRBJ2-1; the match to TRBD2 covers 10 bases. CDR1 SGHRS and CDR2 YFSETQ come from the germline V gene. V lost 0 bases, J lost 4 bases, and 7 bases stayed unmatched. The CDR3 has 17 residues. The CDR3 region is CASSLAGIAGGYNEQFF. CDR3 sequence (DNA): TGCGCCAGCAGCTTGGCGGGGATAGCGGGAGGTTACAATGAGCAGTTCTTC.